Listed below are T cell receptor beta chains from one sample, sequenced in a study of beta chain features in type 1 diabetes. This table comes from immunoSEQ multiplex PCR, and its TCRdb copy is limited to in-frame clones, with some not included. Here the sample spans some 900,000 clones, roughly 15% being singletons. Sequenced input: naive CD4+ T cells from blood. These receptor sequences come from a woman between 18 and 29 years old in good health. CDR3s leave out the opening cysteine and the closing phenylalanine or tryptophan.

v_call | cdr3_aa
TRBV7-2 | ASSPTMITNEQF
TRBV29-1 | SVQETEAF
TRBV5-1 | ASSRTTSSTDTQY
TRBV7-7 | ASSLGVVDTQY
TRBV7-3 | ASSLMGLAAYNEQF
TRBV4-2 | ASSQGSSRDPAYEQY
TRBV28 | ASSHLAGAGGNQPQH
TRBV2 | ASSVSRTGVNEQY
TRBV7-9 | ASSSIYGNTIY
TRBV28 | ASRGQGRSYEQY
TRBV27 | ASSLTAEETQY
TRBV5-4 | ASSSKSGTTQETQY
TRBV5-6 | ASSFRQAAEKLF
TRBV7-2 | ASRQAGVGSYEQY
TRBV4-2 | ASSQPVHDRDYVTGELF